The 21 T cell receptor beta chains presented below share a single source sample, sequenced in a study of T cell changes during pregnancy in multiple sclerosis (dated by TCRdb to between 2018 and 2021). The method was the immunoSEQ multiplex PCR assay. TCRdb carries this immuneACCESS record with in-frame sequences only. Its versions omit some clonotypes, under half of them owing to an unresolved V gene in the studies checked, with the rest unexplained. The sample table holds tens of thousands of clones, of which 85% to 95% were seen once. Under 1.3% of the sample belongs to the ten largest clones. Sample: peripheral blood, taken in the first trimester of pregnancy. All receptors derive from a female donor with multiple sclerosis, enrolled in a pregnancy study.

The chain is built from TRBV29-1 and TRBJ2-1; TRBD2 matches 7 bases. Germline lookup yields CDR1 SQVTM and CDR2 ANQGSEA. The CDR3 is made up of 13 amino acids. V shed 8 bases, J shed 10 bases, and the junction held 14 bases outside the gene matches. The CDR3, as DNA: TGCAGCCCCTCCGTCCTTAGCGGGCCAGAGCAGTTCTTC. This gives the protein CSPSVLSGPEQFF.

The gene calls are TRBV29-1 and TRBJ2-7; D is unclear. Germline V lookup: CDR1 SQVTM, CDR2 ANQGSEA. This CDR3 has 15 amino acids. The ends were cut back, 1 base at V and 0 bases at J, with 13 bases in the middle. The CDR3 is CSVEVPQQLSYEQYF. The CDR3 nucleotides are TGCAGCGTTGAAGTGCCACAGCAACTCTCCTACGAGCAGTACTTC.

V and J are TRBV5-8 and TRBJ2-1; a weak D match, TRBD1 (6 bases). The CDR3 is 15 amino acids. Germline CDR1 SGHTS, CDR2 YDEGEE. V dropped 4 bases and J dropped 0 bases, with 11 bases sitting between them. In nucleotides, the CDR3 is TGTGCCAGCAGCCAACAGGGATACTCCTACAATGAGCAGTTCTTC. This encodes CASSQQGYSYNEQFF.

The chain employs TRBV5-5 and TRBJ1-2; D call uncertain. Trimming removed 0 bases at V and 4 bases at J, with 10 bases between. The CDR3 is 14 residues long. Germline V CDR1 and CDR2: SGHKS, YYEKEE (reference sequence). CDR3 loop: CASSLAGNSYGYTF. For the CDR3, the DNA is TGTGCCAGCAGCTTGGCGGGGAATTCCTATGGCTACACCTTC.

As DNA, the CDR3 is TGTGCCAGCACCTCGGGACAGGGCAATGAGCAGTTCTTC. Its translation: CASTSGQGNEQFF. This sequence joins TRBV4-2 and TRBJ2-1, with TRBD1 identical over 9 bases. Germline assignment: CDR1 LGHNA and CDR2 YNFKEQ. V was clipped by 7 bases and J by 6 bases; unmatched bases: 4. The CDR3 runs to 13 residues.

The CDR3 reads CASVPRGSTDTQYF. DNA for the CDR3: TGTGCCAGCGTCCCGCGGGGGAGCACAGATACGCAGTATTTT. The J gene is TRBJ2-3, the V gene TRBV7-2, with 7 bases that match TRBD2. After removal of 8 bases from V and 0 bases from J, the junction contained 5 bases not matched to a gene. This CDR3 spans 14 amino acids. Germline values: CDR1 SGHTA, CDR2 FQGNSA.

This chain links TRBV7-9 with TRBJ2-7; D unclear. The CDR3 extends over 12 amino acids. Trimming pared 4 bases from V and 0 bases from J, leaving 4 bases between. Germline V gene lookup returns CDR1 SEHNR and CDR2 FQNEAQ (reference sequence). CDR3 residues: CASSSVSYEQYF. DNA for the CDR3: TGTGCCAGCAGCTCCGTCTCCTACGAGCAGTACTTC.

The chain links TRBV5-1 to TRBJ2-5; D gene unclear. The CDR3 length is 15 residues. Germline V gene sequence: CDR1 SGHRS, CDR2 YFSETQ. V was cut by 0 bases and J by 1 base, with 10 bases left in between. In DNA, the CDR3 is TGCGCCAGCAGCTTGGAGTCAGGCCGCCAAGAGACCCAGTACTTC. This encodes CASSLESGRQETQYF.

This clone was seen only once. The J gene is TRBJ1-3, the V gene TRBV5-1; 7 bases fit TRBD1. The V gene end was trimmed by 3 bases and the J gene end by 0 bases; junction bases not matched to a gene: 6. The CDR3 is 16 amino acids. Per germline, CDR1 SGHRS and CDR2 YFSETQ. The CDR3 bases are TGCGCCAGCAGCTCCACGACAGGGCCCTCTGGAAACACCATATATTTT. Amino acid sequence: CASSSTTGPSGNTIYF.

The V gene is TRBV15, the J gene TRBJ1-2, with TRBD1 identical over 8 bases. V gave up 4 bases and J gave up 6 bases; unmatched junction bases: 7. Germline assignment: CDR1 LNHNV and CDR2 YYDKDF (reference sequence). There are 14 residues in the CDR3. CDR3: CATSKQTGGHGYTF. CDR3 DNA sequence: TGTGCCACCAGCAAACAAACAGGGGGGCATGGCTACACCTTC.

The rearrangement joins TRBV2 to TRBJ2-7, with 7 bases that match TRBD1. CDR3 size: 14 residues. CDR1 and CDR2 (germline): SNHLY, FYNNEI. V shed 6 bases, J shed 3 bases, and the junction held 8 bases outside the gene matches. CDR3 protein: CASRKGQPFYEQYF. In nucleotides, the CDR3 is TGTGCCAGCAGGAAGGGACAGCCCTTCTACGAGCAGTACTTC.

The CDR3 protein is CASSPSPGTDTQYF. Here the CDR3 DNA reads TGTGCCAGCAGCCCCTCCCCCGGCACAGATACGCAGTATTTT. The J gene is TRBJ2-3, the V gene TRBV9; D uncertain. From germline, CDR1 is SGDLS and CDR2 YYNGEE. The V end was cut by 4 bases, the J end by 1 base, with 10 bases between. The CDR3 runs to 14 residues.

This chain connects TRBV7-2 to TRBJ2-1, with TRBD1 matching 7 bases. Germline CDR1 SGHTA, CDR2 FQGNSA. CDR3 length: 17 residues. With V trimmed by 4 bases and J by 0 bases, 9 bases remained unmatched. CDR3 loop: CASSSRLQGLSYNEQFF. The DNA for the CDR3 is TGTGCCAGCAGCTCCAGGTTACAGGGGCTCTCCTACAATGAGCAGTTCTTC.

The V gene is TRBV7-2, the J gene TRBJ2-1, with D perhaps TRBD1 (5 bases). This CDR3 is built from 15 residues. The V gene's germline CDR1 is SGHTA and CDR2 FQGNSA. Deletions cut 5 bases from V and 4 bases from J, with 15 bases between. CDR3 loop: CASSEWGLGYNEQFF. The CDR3 DNA is TGTGCCAGCAGCGAGTGGGGCCTAGGGTACAATGAGCAGTTCTTC.

V gene TRBV9 combines with J gene TRBJ1-2; 9 nucleotides line up with TRBD1. Germline assignment: CDR1 SGDLS and CDR2 YYNGEE. This CDR3 has 15 residues. The V segment lost 2 bases and the J segment 7 bases; nucleotides outside the gene matches: 9. The CDR3 DNA is TGTGCCAGCAGCGTCCGGGACAGGGCATGGCGTGGCTACACCTTC. Its protein product is CASSVRDRAWRGYTF.

V usage is TRBV5-1 and J usage is TRBJ2-1; TRBD2 is a possible D gene (8 bases). The CDR3 is 16 residues long. The V gene's germline CDR1 is SGHRS and CDR2 YFSETQ. Trimming cost V 7 bases and J 9 bases, with 26 bases left between them. Written as DNA, the CDR3 is TGCGCCAGCGGGCTGGGGGGCGGGGGGCCAGGGGGTGAGCAGTTCTTC. Translated: CASGLGGGGPGGEQFF.

This clone was recorded a few times. The CDR3 DNA reads TGTGCCAGCACCCACCTCGGTGGGAACACTGAAGCTTTCTTT. Protein product: CASTHLGGNTEAFF. This sequence joins TRBV13 and TRBJ1-1; D is unclear. Per the germline V gene, CDR1 is PRHDT and CDR2 is FYEKMQ (reference sequence). The V gene lost 7 bases and the J gene lost 1 base, with 13 bases spanning the gap. The CDR3 has 14 residues.

This chain's CDR3 is CASNERTGAGGYTF. As DNA, the CDR3 is TGTGCCAGTAACGAAAGAACAGGGGCGGGCGGCTACACCTTC. The chain is built from TRBV19 and TRBJ1-2; 7 nucleotides line up with TRBD1. With V trimmed by 7 bases and J by 8 bases, 13 bases remained unmatched. The germline gives CDR1 LNHDA, CDR2 SQIVND (reference sequence). The CDR3 is 14 residues long.

This clone was recorded once. The V call is TRBV4-2, the J call TRBJ2-1, with D unclear. Germline assignment: CDR1 LGHNA and CDR2 YNFKEQ. CDR3 length: 14 residues. The V end was cut by 3 bases, the J end by 8 bases, with 14 bases between. In DNA, the CDR3 is TGTGCCAGCAGCCACCCCTCCGGCCGGGATGAGCAGTTCTTC. It encodes CASSHPSGRDEQFF.

The gene calls are TRBV30 and TRBJ1-6; D is possibly TRBD1 (6 bases). The CDR3 is 17 residues long. Germline V CDR1 and CDR2: GTSNPN, SVGIG (reference sequence). Trimming stripped 2 bases from V and 5 bases from J, with 19 bases between. The CDR3 nucleotides read TGTGCCTGGAGTCCTAACCAGGGGAACCCAAATAATTCACCCCTCCACTTT. Translation: CAWSPNQGNPNNSPLHF.

The rearrangement links TRBV7-9 to TRBJ1-5; D unclear. The V gene lost 2 bases and the J gene lost 1 base, with 3 bases spanning the gap. Germline loops: CDR1 SEHNR, CDR2 FQNEAQ (reference sequence). The CDR3 consists of 13 residues. The CDR3: CASSLISNQPQHF. For the CDR3, the DNA is TGTGCCAGCAGCTTAATAAGCAATCAGCCCCAGCATTTT.